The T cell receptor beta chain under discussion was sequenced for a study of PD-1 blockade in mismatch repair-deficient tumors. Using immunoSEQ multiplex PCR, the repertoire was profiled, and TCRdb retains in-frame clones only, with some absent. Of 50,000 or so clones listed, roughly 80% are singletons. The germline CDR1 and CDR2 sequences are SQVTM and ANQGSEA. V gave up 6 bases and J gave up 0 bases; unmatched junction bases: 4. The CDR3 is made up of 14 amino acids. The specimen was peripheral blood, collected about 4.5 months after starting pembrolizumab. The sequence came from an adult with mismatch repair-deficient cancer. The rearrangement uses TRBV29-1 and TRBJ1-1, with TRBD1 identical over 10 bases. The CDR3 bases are TGCAGCGTGGCGGGACAGGGGATGAACACTGAAGCTTTCTTT. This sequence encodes CSVAGQGMNTEAFF.